A single sample gave rise to the 14 T cell receptor beta chains below, sequenced in a study of T cells in Graves' hyperthyroidism and ophthalmopathy. TCR beta CDR3 regions were amplified from RNA. The TCR CDR3 was amplified in a first-round RT-PCR using the HTBI primer set. TCRdb processed the multiplex PCR reads anew with MiXCR; each CDR3 protein has one entry. This table has 480,000 or so distinct CDR3 sequences, approximately 48% appearing once. The specimen sequenced was peripheral blood or thyroid tissue (not recorded which). These receptors came from an adult woman with Graves' disease, either hyperthyroidism or ophthalmopathy (not recorded which).

Note on this clonotype: Being one base from a much bigger clone, this may be a read error. The chain employs TRBV6-1 and TRBJ2-7; TRBD2 agrees at 9 bases. Germline trimming cut 5 bases from V and 2 bases from J; bases unmatched to any gene: 7. CDR3 size: 15 residues. Per the germline V gene, CDR1 is MNHNS and CDR2 is SASEGT. The CDR3 is CASSLGGGGAYEQYF. The CDR3 nucleotides are TGTGCCAGCAGTTTGGGAGGCGGGGGGGCCTACGAGCAGTACTTC.

This clonotype was seen a handful of times. The V call is TRBV15, the J call TRBJ1-2, with TRBD1 matching over 8 bases. The V and J ends lost 6 bases and 0 bases, in that order; junction bases with no gene match: 6. The CDR3 totals 15 residues. CDR1 LNHNV and CDR2 YYDKDF come from the germline V gene (reference sequence). DNA for the CDR3: TGTGCCACCAGTCCGGACAGGGTCCCTAACTATGGCTACACCTTC. It specifies CATSPDRVPNYGYTF.

The table lists this clonotype with many counts. The rearrangement links TRBV5-4 to TRBJ1-3; D gene uncertain. Trimming pared 4 bases from V and 0 bases from J, leaving 8 bases between. This CDR3 region has 14 residues. Germline V CDR1 and CDR2: SGHNT, YYREEE (reference sequence). The DNA for the CDR3 is TGTGCCAGCAGCGTCTTCGACTCTGGAAACACCATATATTTT. Translating gives CASSVFDSGNTIYF.

The CDR3, as DNA: TGCGCCAGCAGCTTTGACGCGGAAAGAACTGAAGCTTTCTTT. Encoded protein: CASSFDAERTEAFF. This rearrangement joins TRBV5-1 to TRBJ1-1; D call uncertain. V was shortened by 2 bases and J by 5 bases, with 13 bases between the two germline ends. The V gene's germline CDR1 is SGHRS and CDR2 YFSETQ. The CDR3 is 14 amino acids.

To note about this clonotype: Germline is not matched at one junction end, which may reflect a read error. The V and J genes are TRBV24-1 and TRBJ2-2; possibly TRBD1 or TRBD2 for D (5 bases each). The germline V gene encodes CDR1 KGHDR and CDR2 SFDVKD. This CDR3 is 14 amino acids long. The CDR3 DNA reads TGTGCCACCAGTGACTACCCTGGGACCGGGGAGCTGTCTTTT. This encodes CATSDYPGTGELSF.

This clonotype was observed at least ten times. The genes are TRBV12-3 or TRBV12-4 and TRBJ1-1, with 7 positions matching TRBD1. Germline trimming cut 7 bases from V and 6 bases from J; bases unmatched to any gene: 11. The CDR3 extends over 14 amino acids. The CDR3 DNA follows: TGTGCCAGCACCCCGCGCCCAGGGGGAGCTGAAGCTTTCTTT. Translating gives CASTPRPGGAEAFF.

At least ten counts were recorded for this clonotype. V is TRBV20-1 and J is TRBJ2-7; D may be TRBD1 (6 bases). The CDR3 has 15 residues. Germline CDR1 and CDR2: DFQATT and SNEGSKA (reference sequence). Trimming removed 0 bases at V and 1 base at J, with 13 bases between. CDR3 sequence (DNA): TGCAGTGCTAGAGATAGAGAGACAGGATCCTACGAGCAGTACTTC. Its protein is CSARDRETGSYEQYF.

In this sample, this clonotype turned up many times. The chain carries TRBV7-9 and TRBJ1-1, with 8 positions matching TRBD1. V shed 5 bases, J shed 7 bases, and the junction held 3 bases outside the gene matches. Germline V CDR1 and CDR2: SEHNR, FQNEAQ (reference sequence). CDR3 length: 12 residues. CDR3 bases: TGTGCCAGCAGCCAAGGACAGGGTGAAGCTTTCTTT. Amino acids: CASSQGQGEAFF. The variable domain in full, with the rest retrieved from reference TRBV7-9 and TRBJ1-1, is DTGVSQNPRHKITKRGQNVTFRCDPISEHNRLYWYRQTLGQGPEFLTYFQNEAQLEKSRLLSDRFSAERPKGSFSTLEIQRTEQGDSAMYLCASSQGQGEAFFGQGTRLTVV.

The genes are TRBV6-1 and TRBJ1-2, with unresolved D. V gave up 5 bases and J gave up 5 bases, with 21 bases separating them. CDR3 length: 16 residues. The germline V gene encodes CDR1 MNHNS and CDR2 SASEGT. CDR3 sequence: CASSPLRVALLYGYTF. DNA for the CDR3: TGTGCCAGCAGTCCCCTCCGGGTGGCGCTCCTTTATGGCTACACCTTC.

The V call is TRBV18, the J call TRBJ1-6; 7 bases fit TRBD1. The CDR3 has 16 amino acids. Germline trimming cut 2 bases from V and 10 bases from J; bases unmatched to any gene: 11. Germline V CDR1 and CDR2: KGHSH, LQKENI. Written as DNA, the CDR3 is TGTGCCAGCTCACCAGCACAGGGGAGCTTTGGGTCACCCCTCCACTTT. Its translation is CASSPAQGSFGSPLHF. The full variable domain, rest sourced from reference TRBV18 and TRBJ1-6, is NAGVMQNPRHLVRRRGQEARLRCSPMKGHSHVYWYRQLPEEGLKFMVYLQKENIIDESGMPKERFSAEFPKEGPSILRIQQVVRGDSAAYFCASSPAQGSFGSPLHFGNGTRLTVT.

This clonotype was detected ten times or more. The chain links TRBV20-1 to TRBJ1-2; D might be TRBD1 (5 bases). The CDR3 runs to 13 residues. The germline CDR1 and CDR2 sequences are DFQATT and SNEGSKA (reference sequence). Trimming removed 2 bases at V and 5 bases at J, with 12 bases between. The CDR3 bases are TGCAGTGCTAGAAGTAGAGGGGAGTATGGCTACACCTTC. Translated, it gives CSARSRGEYGYTF.

V is TRBV7-9 and J is TRBJ1-6; perhaps TRBD1 as D (5 bases). V was shortened by 5 bases and J by 15 bases, with 14 bases between the two germline ends. CDR1 is SEHNR and CDR2 is FQNEAQ in the germline V gene (reference sequence). The CDR3 covers 12 residues. This chain's CDR3 is CASSASGSVLHF. CDR3 DNA sequence: TGTGCCAGCAGCGCCTCAGGGAGTGTCCTCCACTTT.

The chain combines TRBV6-1 with TRBJ2-7, with D tentatively TRBD1 (5 bases). Germline V gene lookup returns CDR1 MNHNS and CDR2 SASEGT. There are 12 residues in the CDR3. Between the trimmed V and J ends, which lost 6 bases and 6 bases, there was a span of 12 bases. The CDR3 region has the DNA TGTGCCAGCAGACTACAGGTTAGCGAGCAGTACTTC. Translating gives CASRLQVSEQYF.

The chain uses TRBV9 and TRBJ1-4, with TRBD1 as a possible D gene (6 bases). Trimming left V 1 base short and J 6 bases short, with 10 bases between. The germline V gene has CDR1 SGDLS and CDR2 YYNGEE. The CDR3 spans 14 residues. Here the CDR3 DNA reads TGTGCCAGCAGCGTAACAGGGAGGGATGAAAAACTGTTTTTT. The encoded protein is CASSVTGRDEKLFF.